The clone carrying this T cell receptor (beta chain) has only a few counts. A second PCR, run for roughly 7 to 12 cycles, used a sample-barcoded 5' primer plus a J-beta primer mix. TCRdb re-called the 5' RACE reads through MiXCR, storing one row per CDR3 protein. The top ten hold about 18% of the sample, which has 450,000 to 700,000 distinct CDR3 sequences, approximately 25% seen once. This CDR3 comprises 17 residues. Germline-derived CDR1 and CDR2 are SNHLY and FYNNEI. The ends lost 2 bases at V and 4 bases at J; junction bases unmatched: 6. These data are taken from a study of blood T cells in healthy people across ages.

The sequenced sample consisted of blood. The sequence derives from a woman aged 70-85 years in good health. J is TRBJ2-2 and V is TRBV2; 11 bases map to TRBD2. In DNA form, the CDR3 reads TGTGCCAGCAGTGAAAGGGGGACTAGCGGCCTCACCGGGGAGCTGTTTTTT. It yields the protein CASSERGTSGLTGELFF. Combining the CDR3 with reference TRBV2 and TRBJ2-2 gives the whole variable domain EPEVTQTPSHQVTQMGQEVILRCVPISNHLYFYWYRQILGQKVEFLVSFYNNEISEKSEIFDDQFSVERPDGSNFTLKIRSTKLEDSAMYFCASSERGTSGLTGELFFGEGSRLTVL.